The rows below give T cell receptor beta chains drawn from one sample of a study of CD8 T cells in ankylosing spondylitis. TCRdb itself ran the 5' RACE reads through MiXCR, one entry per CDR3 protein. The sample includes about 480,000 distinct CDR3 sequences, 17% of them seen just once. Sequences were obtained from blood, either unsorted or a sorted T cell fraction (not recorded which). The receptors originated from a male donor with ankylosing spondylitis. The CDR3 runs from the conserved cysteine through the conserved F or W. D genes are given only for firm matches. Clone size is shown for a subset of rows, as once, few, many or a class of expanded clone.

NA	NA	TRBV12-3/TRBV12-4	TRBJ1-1	CASSLGSAQGSKAEAFF	TGTGCCAGCAGTTTAGGATCGGCCCAGGGGAGTAAGGCTGAAGCTTTCTTT
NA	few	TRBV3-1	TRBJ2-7	CASSQSQGPAEQYF	TGTGCCAGCAGCCAAAGCCAGGGTCCTGCCGAGCAGTACTTC
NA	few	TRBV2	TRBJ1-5	CASSEGQVGNQPQHF	TGTGCCAGCAGTGAGGGGCAGGTGGGCAATCAGCCCCAGCATTTT
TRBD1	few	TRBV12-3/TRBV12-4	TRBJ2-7	CASRAGTGRGEQYF	TGTGCCAGCAGAGCCGGGACAGGGCGCGGCGAGCAGTACTTC
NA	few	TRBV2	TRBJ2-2	CASSELFAGELFF	TGTGCCAGCAGTGAACTGTTTGCCGGGGAGCTGTTTTTT
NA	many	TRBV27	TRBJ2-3	CASSFLTPSLTDTQYF	TGTGCCAGCAGTTTTCTCACGCCGAGCCTTACAGATACGCAGTATTTT
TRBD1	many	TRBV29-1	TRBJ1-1	CSVPDRDTEAFF	TGCAGCGTTCCCGACAGGGACACTGAAGCTTTCTTT
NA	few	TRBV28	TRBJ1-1	CASSSAQGRMNTEAFF	TGTGCCAGCAGTTCTGCCCAAGGAAGGATGAACACTGAAGCTTTCTTT
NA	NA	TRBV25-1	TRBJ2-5	CASKKGTWEETQYF	TGTGCCAGCAAAAAAGGGACGTGGGAAGAGACCCAGTACTTC
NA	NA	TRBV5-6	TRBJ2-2	CASSLGIKNTGELFF	TGTGCCAGCAGCTTGGGGATTAAGAACACCGGGGAGCTGTTTTTT
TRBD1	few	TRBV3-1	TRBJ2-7	CASSQSDRDYEQYF	TGTGCCAGCAGCCAAAGCGACAGGGACTACGAGCAGTACTTC
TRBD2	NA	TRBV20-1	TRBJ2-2	CSAPRVAGGPGELFF	TGCAGTGCCCCCCGGGTAGCGGGAGGGCCGGGGGAGCTGTTTTTT
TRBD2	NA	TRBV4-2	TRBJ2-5	CASSQNGGGGETQYF	TGTGCCAGCAGCCAAAACGGCGGGGGAGGGGAGACCCAGTACTTC
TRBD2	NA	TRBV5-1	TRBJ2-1	CASSLDGGDYNEQFF	TGCGCCAGCAGCTTGGACGGGGGGGATTACAATGAGCAGTTCTTC
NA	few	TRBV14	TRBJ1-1	CASKPTGRNTEAFF	TGTGCCAGCAAACCAACGGGGAGGAACACTGAAGCTTTCTTT
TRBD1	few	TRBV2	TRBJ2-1	CASSVNPTGTEHNEQFF	TGTGCCAGCAGCGTGAATCCGACCGGGACAGAGCACAATGAGCAGTTCTTC
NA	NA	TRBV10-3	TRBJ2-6	CATTGSGANVLTF	TGTGCCACCACAGGGTCAGGGGCCAACGTCCTGACTTTC
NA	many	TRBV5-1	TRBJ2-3	CASSLGGSFTDTQYF	TGCGCCAGCAGCTTGGGAGGGTCCTTCACAGATACGCAGTATTTT
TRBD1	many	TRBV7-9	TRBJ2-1	CASSSPRQGAYNEQFF	TGTGCCAGCAGCTCTCCGCGACAGGGGGCCTACAATGAGCAGTTCTTC
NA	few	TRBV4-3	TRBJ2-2	CASRGTVSTSFFF	TGCGCCAGCAGGGGGACGGTCTCGACTAGTTTCTTTTTT
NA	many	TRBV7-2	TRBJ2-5	CASSVDWGSPRTQYF	TGTGCCAGCAGCGTGGATTGGGGTTCTCCGAGGACCCAGTACTTC
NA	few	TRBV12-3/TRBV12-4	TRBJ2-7	CASSFRTITYEQYF	TGTGCCAGCAGTTTTAGGACGATCACCTACGAGCAGTACTTC
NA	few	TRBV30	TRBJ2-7	CAWSEGLRGYF	TGTGCCTGGAGTGAGGGACTCCGGGGGTACTTC
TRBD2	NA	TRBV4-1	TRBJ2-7	CASSLRTSGSLRHEQYF	TGCGCCAGCAGCCTCCGGACTAGCGGGAGCCTACGCCACGAGCAGTACTTC
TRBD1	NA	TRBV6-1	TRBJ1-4	CASSGQGLGEKLFF	TGTGCCAGCAGCGGACAGGGTTTGGGTGAAAAACTGTTTTTT
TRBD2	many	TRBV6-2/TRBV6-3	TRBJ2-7	CASRLAGGYEQYF	TGTGCCAGCAGACTAGCGGGGGGATACGAGCAGTACTTC
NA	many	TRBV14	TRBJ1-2	CASSQESLETLFRGTNYGYTF	TGTGCCAGCAGCCAAGAATCCCTCGAGACACTCTTTAGGGGGACCAACTATGGCTACACCTTC
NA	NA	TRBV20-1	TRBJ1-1	CSATLGGPNTEAFF	TGCAGTGCTACCCTGGGAGGGCCGAACACTGAAGCTTTCTTT
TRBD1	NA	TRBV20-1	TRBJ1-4	CSAQGAFEKLFF	TGCAGTGCCCAGGGGGCGTTTGAAAAACTGTTTTTT
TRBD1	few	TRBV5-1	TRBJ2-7	CASGQTGTGGYEQYF	TGCGCCAGCGGCCAAACGGGGACAGGGGGCTACGAGCAGTACTTC
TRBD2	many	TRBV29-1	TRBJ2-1	CSVVATSGRTNEQFF	TGCAGCGTTGTGGCTACGAGCGGGAGGACTAATGAGCAGTTCTTC
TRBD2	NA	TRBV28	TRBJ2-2	CASSYSTSGTGELFF	TGTGCCAGCAGTTACTCGACTAGCGGCACCGGGGAGCTGTTTTTT
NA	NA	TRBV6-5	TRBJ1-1	CASSYSWSIPSEAFF	TGTGCCAGCAGTTACTCGTGGTCGATTCCCTCTGAAGCTTTCTTT
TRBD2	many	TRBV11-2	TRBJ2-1	CASSLGLAGVDEQFF	TGTGCCAGCAGCCTTGGACTAGCGGGGGTTGATGAGCAGTTCTTC
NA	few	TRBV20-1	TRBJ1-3	CSARDVGNTIYF	TGCAGTGCTAGAGATGTTGGAAACACCATATATTTT
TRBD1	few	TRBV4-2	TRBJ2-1	CASSTGGLRSNEQFF	TGTGCCAGCAGTACAGGGGGCCTTCGAAGCAATGAGCAGTTCTTC
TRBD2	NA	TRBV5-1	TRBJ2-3	CASSWGGVPDTQYF	TGCGCCAGCAGCTGGGGAGGGGTTCCAGATACGCAGTATTTT
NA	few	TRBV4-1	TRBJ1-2	CASSHEGKRYGYTF	TGCGCCAGCAGCCACGAGGGTAAACGGTATGGCTACACCTTC
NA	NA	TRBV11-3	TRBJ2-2	CASSVTQEGELFF	TGTGCCAGCAGCGTAACTCAGGAGGGGGAGCTGTTTTTT
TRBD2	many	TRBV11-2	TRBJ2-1	CASSFGGRVYNEQFF	TGTGCCAGCAGCTTCGGCGGGAGGGTCTACAATGAGCAGTTCTTC
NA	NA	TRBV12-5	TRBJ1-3	CASGFNSGNTIYF	TGTGCTAGTGGTTTCAACTCCGGAAACACCATATATTTT
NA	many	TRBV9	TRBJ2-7	CASSVGPDGEQYF	TGTGCCAGCAGCGTAGGGCCAGACGGCGAGCAGTACTTC
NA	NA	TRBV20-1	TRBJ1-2	CSADEAFGYTF	TGCAGTGCCGACGAGGCTTTTGGCTACACCTTC
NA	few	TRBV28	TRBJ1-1	CASSLGPTEAFF	TGTGCCAGCAGTTTAGGGCCAACTGAAGCTTTCTTT
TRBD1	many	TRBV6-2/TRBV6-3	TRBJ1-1	CASSKPGGGTEAFF	TGTGCCAGCAGTAAACCAGGGGGTGGCACTGAAGCTTTCTTT
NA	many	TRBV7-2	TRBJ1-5	CASSLVGGSNQPQHF	TGTGCCAGCAGCTTAGTTGGGGGTAGCAATCAGCCCCAGCATTTT
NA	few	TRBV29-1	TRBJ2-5	CSVDGGKETQYF	TGCAGCGTTGACGGGGGCAAGGAGACCCAGTACTTC
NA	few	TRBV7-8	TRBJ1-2	CASSLRDSSYGYTF	TGTGCCAGCAGCCTTCGGGATTCCTCCTATGGCTACACCTTC
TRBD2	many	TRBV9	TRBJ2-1	CASSHREGLYNEQFF	TGTGCCAGCAGCCACCGAGAGGGACTATACAATGAGCAGTTCTTC
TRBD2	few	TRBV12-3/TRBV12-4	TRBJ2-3	CASRPTSGGTSTDTQYF	TGTGCCAGCAGACCCACTAGCGGGGGTACGAGCACAGATACGCAGTATTTT
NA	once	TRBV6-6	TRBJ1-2	CASSPDSTYGYTF	TGTGCCAGCAGCCCGGACAGTACCTATGGTTACACCTTC
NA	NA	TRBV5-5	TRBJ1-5	CASSLGGVRQPQHF	TGTGCCAGCAGCTTGGGAGGGGTTCGTCAGCCCCAGCATTTT